The clone carrying this T cell receptor (beta chain) occurred a few times. MiXCR, run by TCRdb on the 5' RACE reads, gives a single entry per CDR3 protein. The sample carries about 300,000 distinct CDR3 sequences, approximately 19% recorded once. The data were taken from a study of T-cell memory formation after mild COVID-19. This TCR was sampled from a man younger than 35 who had mild COVID-19 (a few samples of this study predate the infection). Cell type and time point are not known. The sequenced sample was PBMCs or a T cell subset sorted from them (not recorded which).

As DNA, the CDR3 is TGTGCCACCAGCAGGGGACTAGCGAACACCGGGGAGCTGTTTTTT. As protein: CATSRGLANTGELFF. The chain is built from TRBV15 and TRBJ2-2, with TRBD2 matching 8 bases. After removal of 3 bases from V and 0 bases from J, the junction contained 0 bases not matched to a gene. Germline assignment: CDR1 LNHNV and CDR2 YYDKDF (reference sequence). This CDR3 contains 15 residues.